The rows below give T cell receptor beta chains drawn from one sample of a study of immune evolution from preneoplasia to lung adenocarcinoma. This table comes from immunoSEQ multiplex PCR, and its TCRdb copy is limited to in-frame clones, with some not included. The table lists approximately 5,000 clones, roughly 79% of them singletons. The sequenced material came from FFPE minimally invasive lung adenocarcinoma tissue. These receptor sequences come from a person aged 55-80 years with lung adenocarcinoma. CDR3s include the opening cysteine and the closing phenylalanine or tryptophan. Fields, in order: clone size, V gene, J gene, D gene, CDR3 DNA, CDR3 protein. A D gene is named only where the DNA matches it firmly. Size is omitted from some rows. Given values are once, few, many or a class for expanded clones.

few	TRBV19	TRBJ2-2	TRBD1	TGTGCCAGTCGGACAGGGGGGTACACCGGGGAGCTGTTTTTT	CASRTGGYTGELFF
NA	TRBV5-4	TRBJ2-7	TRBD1	TGTGCCAGCAGCTCCGGGACAGGGGACAGCTCCTACGAGCAGTACTTC	CASSSGTGDSSYEQYF
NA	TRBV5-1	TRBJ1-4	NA	TGCGCCAGCAGCACCCTGGGGATAGATAATGAAAAACTGTTTTTT	CASSTLGIDNEKLFF
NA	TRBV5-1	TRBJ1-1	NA	TGCGCCAGCGCACACACAGGACAGAACACTGAAGCTTTCTTT	CASAHTGQNTEAFF
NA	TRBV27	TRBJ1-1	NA	TGTGCCAGCAGTTTAGGGCAGGGCGGCACTGAAGCTTTCTTT	CASSLGQGGTEAFF
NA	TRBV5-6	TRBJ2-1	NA	TGTGCCAGCAGTAACACCCGGGACGGAAACAATGAGCAGTTCTTC	CASSNTRDGNNEQFF
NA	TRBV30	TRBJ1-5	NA	TGTGCCTGGAGATCGGGGGGCAATCAGCCCCAGCATTTT	CAWRSGGNQPQHF
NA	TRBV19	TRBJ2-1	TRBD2	TGTGCCAGTAGTCCCCCAAGGGCGGGAGGGCCAGGGGGTGAGCAGTTCTTC	CASSPPRAGGPGGEQFF
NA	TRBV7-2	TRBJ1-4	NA	TGTGCCAGCAGCTCCCAACAGGGTAGTTGGGAAAAACTGTTTTTT	CASSSQQGSWEKLFF
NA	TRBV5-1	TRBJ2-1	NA	TGCGCCAGCAGCTACATCAATGAGCAGTTCTTC	CASSYINEQFF
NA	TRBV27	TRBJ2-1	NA	TGTGCCAGCAGTTTATCGAGTCAGGGACTCTCCTACAATGAGCAGTTCTTC	CASSLSSQGLSYNEQFF
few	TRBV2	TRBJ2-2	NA	TGTGCCAGCAGTGAACAGGTTGTCGGGGGCGGGGAGCTGTTTTTT	CASSEQVVGGGELFF
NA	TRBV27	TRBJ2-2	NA	TGTGCCAGCAGACCCGGAACTAGGCATGTAGGGGAGCTGTTTTTT	CASRPGTRHVGELFF
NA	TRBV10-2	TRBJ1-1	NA	TGCGCCAGCAGTTCGGGGTTGACTGAAGCTTTCTTT	CASSSGLTEAFF
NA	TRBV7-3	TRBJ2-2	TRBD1	TGTGCCAGCAGCTTAAGATCGGGGACAGGGGATCGAGCGGGCACCGGGGAGCTGTTTTTT	CASSLRSGTGDRAGTGELFF
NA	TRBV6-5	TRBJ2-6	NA	TGTGCCAGCAGCCCCGACAGGCGGCGGGCCAACGTCCTGACTTTC	CASSPDRRRANVLTF
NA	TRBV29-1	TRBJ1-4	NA	TGCAGCGTTGCAAGAGGCGTCGAGGAAAAACTGTTTTTT	CSVARGVEEKLFF
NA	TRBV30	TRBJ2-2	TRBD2	TGTGCCTGGAGCGGGGGGTTAGGGACCGGGGAGCTGTTTTTT	CAWSGGLGTGELFF
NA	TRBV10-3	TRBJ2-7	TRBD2	TGTGCCATCAGCCGGACTAGCGGGGACTACGAGCAGTACTTC	CAISRTSGDYEQYF
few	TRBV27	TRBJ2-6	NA	TGTGCCAGCAGTCCCCTAGCAGCTGGGGCCAACGTCCTGACTTTC	CASSPLAAGANVLTF
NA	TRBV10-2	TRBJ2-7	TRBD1	TGCGCCAGCAGGGACAGGTTCTCCTACGAGCAGTACTTC	CASRDRFSYEQYF
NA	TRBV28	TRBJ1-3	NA	TGTGCCAGCAGTTTAAGCCCACAGGCTGGAAACACCATATATTTT	CASSLSPQAGNTIYF
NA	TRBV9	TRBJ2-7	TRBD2	TGTGCCAGCAGCGACAGACTAGCGGGAGTGCAGTACTTC	CASSDRLAGVQYF